The source of this TCR beta chain is a study of post-analysis software for immune sequencing data. Built from TCR beta cDNA, the libraries had unique molecular identifiers in them. Input of roughly 1 to 11 million T cells yielded roughly 530,000 cDNA molecules. TCRdb reprocessed the PCR reads with MiXCR, giving one entry per CDR3 protein. The table has more than 500,000 distinct CDR3 sequences, roughly 34% seen once; the top ten hold around 6%. Germline V lookup: CDR1 SGHVS, CDR2 FQNEAQ. The J segment lost 4 bases and the V segment lost 5 bases, leaving 7 bases of the junction unmatched. This CDR3 spans 15 amino acids. In regard to this clonotype: Its matching antigen is unknown.

General study results and limits: Controls' normalized Chao1 diversity significantly exceeded that of multiple sclerosis patients. Elevated frequency relative to controls characterized several TRBV segments in patients, TRBV5-6, TRBV5-1 and TRBV20-1 among them.

Sequenced input: blood. The TCR comes from a girl aged 2-17 years with multiple sclerosis. The rearrangement uses TRBV7-8 and TRBJ1-4, with 7 bases lining up with TRBD1. Here the CDR3 reads CASSPPGQFNEKLFF. CDR3 nucleotides: TGTGCCAGCAGCCCACCGGGACAGTTTAATGAAAAACTGTTTTTT.